This section outlines one T cell receptor (beta chain) sequence together with its context. As yet, its antigen is unknown. Germline CDR1 and CDR2: SEHNR and FQNEAQ (reference sequence). CDR3 length: 14 residues. The ends were cut back, 1 base at V and 6 bases at J, with 10 bases in the middle. Indicated treatment: 15 to 20 received Ad26.COV2.S at low or high dose, single or two shots; about 5 received placebo; per-sample allocation not given. All samples were drawn on day 63, counting from the first vaccine or placebo injection. The assay was immunoSEQ multiplex PCR, and TCRdb's table has in-frame clones only and misses some. This table holds some 340,000 clones, over 80% found once. The source of the sample is a study of Ad26.COV2.S vaccination and SARS-CoV-2 variants. Overall study: Ad26.COV2.S, an intramuscular injection, was given once or twice 56 days apart.

Whole-study findings and limits: Placebo recipients had lower spike-specific TCR breadth than vaccine recipients. Breadth measured for non-spike TCRs was similar across vaccine and placebo recipients.

This receptor was obtained from a person aged 18 to 65 who received the Ad26.COV2.S COVID-19 vaccine or a placebo. The chain links TRBV7-9 to TRBJ2-1, with TRBD2 as a possible D gene (6 bases). Material: peripheral blood, obtained in a trial of Ad26.COV2.S vaccine versus placebo. The DNA for the CDR3 is TGTGCCAGCAGCTTAGGGGACTTACCCAATGAGCAGTTCTTC. It is translated as CASSLGDLPNEQFF.